This TCR beta chain was recovered during a study of blood T cells in healthy people across ages. This CDR3 is built from 14 residues. Looked up from germline, CDR1 is ENHRY and CDR2 is SYGVKD. For the second PCR, which ran for 7 to 11 cycles, a sample-barcoded 5' primer and a J-beta primer mix were used. Every cDNA molecule bore a tag from a template-switch adaptor containing 12 random nucleotides. TCRdb re-analysed the 5' RACE reads in MiXCR, keeping a single row per CDR3 protein. The sample holds 850,000 to 1,300,000 distinct CDR3 sequences; over 35% are singletons and the top ten take around 18%. As for this clonotype: A much larger clone differs by one base, so this may be a read error.

The V and J genes are TRBV10-3 and TRBJ2-5; TRBD2 matches at 7 bases. The end of the DNA is better explained by TRBJ2-1, so the J call may be wrong. Sequencing was performed on blood. This clonotype was sampled from a woman in her sixties in good health. Here the CDR3 reads CAINTGGIKETQFF. As DNA, the CDR3 is TGTGCCATCAACACGGGAGGCATTAAAGAGACCCAGTTCTTC.